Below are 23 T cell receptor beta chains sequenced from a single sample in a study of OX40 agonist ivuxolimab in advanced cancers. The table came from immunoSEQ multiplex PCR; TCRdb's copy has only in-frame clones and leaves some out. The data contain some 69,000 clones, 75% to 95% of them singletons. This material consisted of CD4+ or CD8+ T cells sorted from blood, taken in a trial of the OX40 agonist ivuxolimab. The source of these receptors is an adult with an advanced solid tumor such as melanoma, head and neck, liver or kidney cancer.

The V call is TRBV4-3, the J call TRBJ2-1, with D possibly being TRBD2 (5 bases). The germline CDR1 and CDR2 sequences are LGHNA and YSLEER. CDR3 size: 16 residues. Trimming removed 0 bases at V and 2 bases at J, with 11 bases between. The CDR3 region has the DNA TGCGCCAGCAGCCAAGATCGGCTAGCACCCTACAATGAGCAGTTCTTC. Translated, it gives CASSQDRLAPYNEQFF.

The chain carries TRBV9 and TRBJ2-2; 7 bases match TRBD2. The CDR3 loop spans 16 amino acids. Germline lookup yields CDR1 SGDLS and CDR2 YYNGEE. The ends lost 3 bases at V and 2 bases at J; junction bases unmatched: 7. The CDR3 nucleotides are TGTGCCAGCAGCGCCCCGGGACTACTAAACACCGGGGAGCTGTTTTTT. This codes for CASSAPGLLNTGELFF.

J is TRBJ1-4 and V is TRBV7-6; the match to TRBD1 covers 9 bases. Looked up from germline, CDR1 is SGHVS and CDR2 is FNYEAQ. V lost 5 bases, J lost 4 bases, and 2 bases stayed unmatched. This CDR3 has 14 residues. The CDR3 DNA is TGTGCCAGCAGCCTGGACAGGGGTAATGAAAAACTGTTTTTT. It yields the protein CASSLDRGNEKLFF.

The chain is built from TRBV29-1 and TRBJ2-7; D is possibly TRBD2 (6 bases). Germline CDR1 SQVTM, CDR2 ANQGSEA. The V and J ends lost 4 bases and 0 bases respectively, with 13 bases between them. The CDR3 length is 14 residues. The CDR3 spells CSVALGTASYEQYF. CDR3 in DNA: TGCAGCGTTGCCCTGGGGACTGCCTCCTACGAGCAGTACTTC.

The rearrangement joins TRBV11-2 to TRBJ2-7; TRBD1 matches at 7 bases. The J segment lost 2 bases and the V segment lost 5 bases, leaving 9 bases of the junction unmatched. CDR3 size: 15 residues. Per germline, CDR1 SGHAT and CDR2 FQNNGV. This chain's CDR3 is CASSRNRDSAYEQYF. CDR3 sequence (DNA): TGTGCCAGCAGCCGAAACCGGGACAGCGCCTACGAGCAGTACTTC.

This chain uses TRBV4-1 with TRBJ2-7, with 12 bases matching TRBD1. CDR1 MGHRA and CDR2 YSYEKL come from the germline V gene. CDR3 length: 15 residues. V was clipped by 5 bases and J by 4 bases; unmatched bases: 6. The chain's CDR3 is CASSSPGQGAYEQYF. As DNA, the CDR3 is TGCGCCAGCAGCTCTCCGGGACAGGGGGCTTACGAGCAGTACTTC.

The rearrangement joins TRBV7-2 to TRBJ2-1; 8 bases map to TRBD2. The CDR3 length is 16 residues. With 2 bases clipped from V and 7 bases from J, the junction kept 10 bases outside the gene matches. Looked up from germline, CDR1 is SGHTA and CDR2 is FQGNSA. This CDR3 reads CASSLFVRGLGNEQFF. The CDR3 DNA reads TGTGCCAGCAGCTTATTTGTCAGGGGACTAGGGAATGAGCAGTTCTTC.

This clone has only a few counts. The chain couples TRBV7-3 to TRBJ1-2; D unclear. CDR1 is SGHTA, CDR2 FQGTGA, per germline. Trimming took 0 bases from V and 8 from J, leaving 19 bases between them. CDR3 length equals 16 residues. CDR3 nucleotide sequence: TGTGCCAGCAGCTTAACCCCGATGGCCAACGTGGGAGGCTACACCTTC. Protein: CASSLTPMANVGGYTF. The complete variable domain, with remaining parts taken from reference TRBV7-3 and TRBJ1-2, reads GAGVSQTPSNKVTEKGKYVELRCDPISGHTALYWYRQSLGQGPEFLIYFQGTGAADDSGLPNDRFFAVRPEGSVSTLKIQRTERGDSAVYLCASSLTPMANVGGYTFGSGTRLTVV.

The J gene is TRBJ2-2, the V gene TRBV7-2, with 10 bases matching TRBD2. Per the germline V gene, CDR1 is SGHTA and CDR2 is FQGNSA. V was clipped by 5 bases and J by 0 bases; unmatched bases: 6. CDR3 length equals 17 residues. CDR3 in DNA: TGTGCCAGCAGCCCGAAAGCGGGAGGGCCGAACACCGGGGAGCTGTTTTTT. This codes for CASSPKAGGPNTGELFF.

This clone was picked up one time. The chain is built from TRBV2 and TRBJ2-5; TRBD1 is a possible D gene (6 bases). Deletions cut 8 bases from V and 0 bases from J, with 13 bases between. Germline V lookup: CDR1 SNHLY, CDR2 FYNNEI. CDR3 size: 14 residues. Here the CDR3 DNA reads TGTGCCAGCGGGGGCGGAAGGTACCAAGAGACCCAGTACTTC. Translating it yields CASGGGRYQETQYF.

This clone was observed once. The CDR3 DNA reads TGTGCCAGCAGTGGTAGCGGGAGGGGGCCCGGGGAGCTGTTTTTT. It codes for CASSGSGRGPGELFF. The chain links TRBV27 to TRBJ2-2; TRBD2 agrees at 11 bases. The ends lost 5 bases at V and 6 bases at J; junction bases unmatched: 5. CDR3 length equals 15 residues. Per the germline V gene, CDR1 is MNHEY and CDR2 is SMNVEV (reference sequence).

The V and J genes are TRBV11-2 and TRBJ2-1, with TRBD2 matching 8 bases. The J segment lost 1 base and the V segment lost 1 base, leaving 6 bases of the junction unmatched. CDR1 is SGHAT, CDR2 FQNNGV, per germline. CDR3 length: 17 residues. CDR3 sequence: CASSLGLREGSYNEQFF. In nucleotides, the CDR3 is TGTGCCAGCAGCTTAGGACTACGGGAGGGGTCCTACAATGAGCAGTTCTTC.

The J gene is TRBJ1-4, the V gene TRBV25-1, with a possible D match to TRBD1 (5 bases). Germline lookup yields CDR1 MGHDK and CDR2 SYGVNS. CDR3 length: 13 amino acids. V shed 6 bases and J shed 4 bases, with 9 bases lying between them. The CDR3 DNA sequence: TGTGCCAGCAGATCCAGGGTTAATGAAAAACTGTTTTTT. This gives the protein CASRSRVNEKLFF.

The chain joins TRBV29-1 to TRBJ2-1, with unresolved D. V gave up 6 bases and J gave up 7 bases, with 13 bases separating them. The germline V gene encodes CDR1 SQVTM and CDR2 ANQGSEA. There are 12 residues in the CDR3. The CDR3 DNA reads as TGCAGCGTCCAACCGGTACCGAATGAGCAGTTCTTC. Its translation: CSVQPVPNEQFF.

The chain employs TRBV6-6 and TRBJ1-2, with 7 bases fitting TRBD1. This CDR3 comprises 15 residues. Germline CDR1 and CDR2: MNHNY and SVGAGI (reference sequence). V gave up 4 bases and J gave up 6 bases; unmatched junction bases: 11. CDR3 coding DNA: TGTGCCAGCAGTTTAAGGACAGGCCAAAGCGATGGCTACACCTTC. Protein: CASSLRTGQSDGYTF.

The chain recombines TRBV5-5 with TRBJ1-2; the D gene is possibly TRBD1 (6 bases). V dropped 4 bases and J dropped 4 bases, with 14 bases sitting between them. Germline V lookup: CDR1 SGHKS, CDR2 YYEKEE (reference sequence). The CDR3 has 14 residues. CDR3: CASSPGQTLYGYTF. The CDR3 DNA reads TGTGCCAGCAGCCCCGGACAGACTCTCTATGGCTACACCTTC. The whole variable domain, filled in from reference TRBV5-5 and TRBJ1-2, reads DAGVTQSPTHLIKTRGQQVTLRCSPISGHKSVSWYQQVLGQGPQFIFQYYEKEERGRGNFPDRFSARQFPNYSSELNVNALLLGDSALYLCASSPGQTLYGYTFGSGTRLTVV.

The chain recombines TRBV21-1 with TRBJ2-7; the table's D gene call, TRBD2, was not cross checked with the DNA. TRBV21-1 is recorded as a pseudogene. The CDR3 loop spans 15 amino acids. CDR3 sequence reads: CASSKAGGKGYEQYF. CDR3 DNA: TGTGCCAGCAGCAAAGCGGGCGGGAAAGGCTACGAGCAGTACTTC.

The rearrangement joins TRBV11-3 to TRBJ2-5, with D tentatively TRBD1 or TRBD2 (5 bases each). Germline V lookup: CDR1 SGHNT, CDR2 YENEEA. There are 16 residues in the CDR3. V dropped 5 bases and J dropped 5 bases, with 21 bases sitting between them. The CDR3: CASSTRSGAGPETQYF. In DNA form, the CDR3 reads TGTGCCAGCAGCACCAGGTCCGGGGCAGGGCCGGAGACCCAGTACTTC.

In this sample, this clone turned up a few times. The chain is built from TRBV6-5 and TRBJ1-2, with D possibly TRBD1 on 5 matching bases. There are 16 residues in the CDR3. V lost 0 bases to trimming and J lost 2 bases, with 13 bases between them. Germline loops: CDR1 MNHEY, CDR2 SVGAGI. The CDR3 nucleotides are TGTGCCAGCAGTTACTCGGGACTGACTTTCAACTATGGCTACACCTTC. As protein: CASSYSGLTFNYGYTF.

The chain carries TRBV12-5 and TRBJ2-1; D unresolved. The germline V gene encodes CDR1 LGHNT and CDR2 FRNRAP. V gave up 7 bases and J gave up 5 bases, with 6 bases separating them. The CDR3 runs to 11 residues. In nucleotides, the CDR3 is TGTGCTAGTGCCGTGAACAATGAGCAGTTCTTC. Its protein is CASAVNNEQFF. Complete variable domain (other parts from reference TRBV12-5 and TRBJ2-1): DARVTQTPRHKVTEMGQEVTMRCQPILGHNTVFWYRQTMMQGLELLAYFRNRAPLDDSGMPKDRFSAEMPDATLATLKIQPSEPRDSAVYFCASAVNNEQFFGPGTRLTVL.

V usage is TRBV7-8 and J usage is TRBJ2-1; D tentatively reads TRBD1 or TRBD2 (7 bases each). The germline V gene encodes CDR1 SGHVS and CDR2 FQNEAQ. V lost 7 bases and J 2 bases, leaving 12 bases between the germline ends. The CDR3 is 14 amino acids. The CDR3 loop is CASTQGGTYNEQFF. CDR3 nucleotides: TGTGCCAGCACCCAGGGGGGGACCTACAATGAGCAGTTCTTC.

The CDR3 reads CAWTGIYNSPLHF. The CDR3 coding sequence is TGTGCCTGGACAGGGATCTATAATTCACCCCTCCACTTT. The chain is built from TRBV30 and TRBJ1-6; D might be TRBD1 (5 bases). The V gene lost 4 bases and the J gene lost 3 bases, with 7 bases spanning the gap. The CDR3 length is 13 residues. The germline gives CDR1 GTSNPN, CDR2 SVGIG (reference sequence). The whole variable domain, filled in from reference TRBV30 and TRBJ1-6, reads SQTIHQWPATLVQPVGSPLSLECTVEGTSNPNLYWYRQAAGRGLQLLFYSVGIGQISSEVPQNLSASRPQDRQFILSSKKLLLSDSGFYLCAWTGIYNSPLHFGNGTRLTVT.

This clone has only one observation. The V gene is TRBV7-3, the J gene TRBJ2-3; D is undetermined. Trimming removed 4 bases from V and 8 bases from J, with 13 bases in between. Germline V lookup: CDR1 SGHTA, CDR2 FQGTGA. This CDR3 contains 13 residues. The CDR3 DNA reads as TGTGCCAGCAGCTCAAGCCGAAGTGGTACGCAGTATTTT. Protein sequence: CASSSSRSGTQYF.